A single sample gave rise to the 13 T cell receptor beta chains below, sequenced in a study of early T cells in non-severe SARS-CoV-2 infection (dated by TCRdb to the early 2020s). The receptor library was made with 5' RACE. Data came from a NextSeq 500. The public reads were run again by TCRdb, first through fastp at Q25 and then through MiXCR, and only productive beta chains were kept. Every distinct CDR3 protein forms one entry, paired with its most common genes and DNA. For this sample there are roughly 62,000 distinct CDR3 sequences; roughly 7.7% appear just once. The top ten constitute 3% to 4% of the sample. The material sequenced was whole blood. These receptors all come from an adult who was a healthcare worker with PCR-confirmed SARS-CoV-2 infection or an uninfected control (not recorded which).

Turning to this clonotype: A much larger clone is a single base away; this may be a read error. The chain joins TRBV7-8 to TRBJ2-1; 9 bases are shared with TRBD2. Germline values: CDR1 SGHVS, CDR2 FQNEAQ. This CDR3 contains 17 residues. The CDR3 DNA reads as TGTGCCAACAGCCTTCGCGAGAGAGCGGGAGGATACAATGAGCAGTTCTTC. It specifies CANSLRERAGGYNEQFF.

This clonotype came up many times. The V call is TRBV2, the J call TRBJ2-1; 9 bases map to TRBD2. CDR1 SNHLY and CDR2 FYNNEI come from the germline V gene. Trimming took 6 bases from V and 3 from J; bases not matched to a gene: 6. The CDR3 has 15 residues. CDR3 nucleotide sequence: TGTGCCAGCAGCCGACTAGCGGTTATCTACAATGAGCAGTTCTTC. Amino acids: CASSRLAVIYNEQFF. The variable domain in full, completed from reference TRBV2 and TRBJ2-1, reads EPEVTQTPSHQVTQMGQEVILRCVPISNHLYFYWYRQILGQKVEFLVSFYNNEISEKSEIFDDQFSVERPDGSNFTLKIRSTKLEDSAMYFCASSRLAVIYNEQFFGPGTRLTVL.

For this clonotype: One base away lies a much larger clone, so this may be a sequencing read error. The chain couples TRBV9 to TRBJ2-2; 10 bases are a match to TRBD2. V lost 4 bases and J lost 4; bases outside the gene matches: 7. The CDR3 spans 16 residues. CDR1 SGDLS and CDR2 YYNGEE come from the germline V gene. The CDR3 spells CASSPLAGAITGELFF. DNA of the CDR3: TGTGCCAGCAGCCCCCTAGCGGGAGCTATCACCGGGGAGCTGTTTTTT.

This clonotype was observed a few times. The rearrangement joins TRBV7-6 to TRBJ2-5, with D perhaps TRBD1 or TRBD2 (5 bases each). This CDR3 contains 15 residues. Trimming left V 8 bases short and J 1 base short, with 17 bases between. The V gene's germline CDR1 is SGHVS and CDR2 FNYEAQ. The CDR3 reads CASSQGAALQETQYF. CDR3 nucleotide sequence: TGTGCCAGCTCCCAGGGAGCCGCCCTCCAAGAGACCCAGTACTTC.

A few counts support this clonotype. This chain connects TRBV5-1 to TRBJ2-5; the match to TRBD2 covers 15 bases. J gave up 5 bases and V 2 bases, and 10 bases lay outside the gene matches. Per germline, CDR1 SGHRS and CDR2 YFSETQ. CDR3 length: 18 residues. The CDR3 DNA reads as TGCGCCAGCAGCTTCGCCGGGACTAGCGGGAGGTGGCGGGAGACCCAGTACTTC. Residues: CASSFAGTSGRWRETQYF.

This clonotype was seen at least ten times. A junction boundary mismatches the germline segment, possibly from a read error. The chain is built from TRBV6-5 and TRBJ1-1; 7 nucleotides match TRBD1. The CDR3 spans 13 residues. From germline, CDR1 is MNHEY and CDR2 SVGAGI. CDR3 in amino acids: CASSQQGNTEVFF. The DNA for the CDR3 is TGTGCCAGCAGCCAACAGGGGAACACTGAAGTTTTCTTT.

This clonotype turned up a few times. V is TRBV27 and J is TRBJ1-1; 7 bases map to TRBD1. Germline CDR1 reads MNHEY; CDR2 reads SMNVEV (reference sequence). The CDR3 covers 17 residues. The ends lost 6 bases at V and 4 bases at J; junction bases unmatched: 17. CDR3 residues: CASSSLWGEQGSTEAFF. The CDR3 bases are TGTGCCAGCAGCAGTTTATGGGGAGAACAGGGGAGCACTGAAGCTTTCTTT.

This clonotype turned up a few times. The chain carries TRBV7-9 and TRBJ1-1; D gene uncertain. Per germline, CDR1 SEHNR and CDR2 FQNEAQ (reference sequence). V was trimmed by 2 bases and J by 0 bases, leaving 7 bases between them. The length of the CDR3 is 14 residues. The CDR3 DNA sequence: TGTGCCAGCAGCTTAACGGTCATGAACACTGAAGCTTTCTTT. It specifies CASSLTVMNTEAFF.

This clonotype was detected only a few times. The junction departs from germline at one end; a sequencing error may be responsible. The genes are TRBV19 and TRBJ1-2, with TRBD1 matching over 7 bases. This CDR3 region has 15 residues. Germline-derived CDR1 and CDR2 are LNHDA and SQIVND (reference sequence). The CDR3 DNA is TGTGCCAGTAGTCCCGCAGGGGGGGGCGCTAATGGCTGCACCTTC. Encoded protein: CASSPAGGGANGCTF.

The chain joins TRBV28 to TRBJ2-3, with D perhaps assigned TRBD1 or TRBD2 (6 bases each). CDR3 length: 16 residues. V gave up 6 bases and J gave up 3 bases, with 19 bases separating them. In germline, CDR1 is MDHEN, CDR2 SYDVKM. Here the CDR3 reads CASRTHGRGGTDTQYF. The CDR3 region has the DNA TGTGCCAGCAGGACCCATGGCAGGGGAGGAACAGATACGCAGTATTTT. The full variable domain, with the rest looked up from reference TRBV28 and TRBJ2-3, is DVKVTQSSRYLVKRTGEKVFLECVQDMDHENMFWYRQDPGLGLRLIYFSYDVKMKEKGDIPEGYSVSREKKERFSLILESASTNQTSMYLCASRTHGRGGTDTQYFGPGTRLTVL.

This clonotype was seen many times. The chain has TRBV3-1 and TRBJ2-4, with 8 positions matching TRBD2. The V gene end was trimmed by 2 bases and the J gene end by 0 bases; junction bases not matched to a gene: 15. This CDR3 comprises 20 residues. Looked up from germline, CDR1 is LGHDT and CDR2 is YNNKEL (reference sequence). In nucleotides, the CDR3 is TGTGCCAGCAGCCAAAGCGGAACGGGAGGGCCGGGTCTAGCCAAAAACATTCAGTACTTC. Translation gives CASSQSGTGGPGLAKNIQYF.

The gene calls are TRBV3-1 and TRBJ2-2; D is ambiguous. CDR3 length: 15 amino acids. Germline lookup yields CDR1 LGHDT and CDR2 YNNKEL (reference sequence). With 8 bases removed from V and 6 bases from J, the gap between germline ends came to 19 bases. The CDR3 is CASSGRARLAGELFF. CDR3 bases: TGTGCCAGCTCGGGCCGGGCCCGGTTGGCCGGGGAGCTGTTTTTT.

Many counts were recorded for this clonotype. This chain connects TRBV29-1 to TRBJ1-4, with TRBD1 identical over 7 bases. Trimming at V came to 4 bases and at J to 2 bases, leaving 1 base not matched to a gene. Germline CDR1 reads SQVTM; CDR2 reads ANQGSEA. This CDR3 spans 13 amino acids. The CDR3: CSVVTGTNEKLFF. CDR3 bases: TGCAGCGTTGTGACAGGGACTAATGAAAAACTGTTTTTT.